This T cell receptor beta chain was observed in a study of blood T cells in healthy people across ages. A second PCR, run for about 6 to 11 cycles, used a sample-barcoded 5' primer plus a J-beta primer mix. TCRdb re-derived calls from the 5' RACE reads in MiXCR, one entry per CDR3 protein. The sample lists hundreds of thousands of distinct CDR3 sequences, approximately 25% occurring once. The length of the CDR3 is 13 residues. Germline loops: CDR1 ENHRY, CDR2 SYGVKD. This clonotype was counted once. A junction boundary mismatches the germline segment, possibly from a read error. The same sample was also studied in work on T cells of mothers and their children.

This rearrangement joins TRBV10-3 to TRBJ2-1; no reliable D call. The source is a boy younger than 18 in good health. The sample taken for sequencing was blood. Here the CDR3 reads CAIREKLNNEQFF. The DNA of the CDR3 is TGTGCCATCCGTGAGAAGTTAAACAATGAGCAGTTCTTC.